This TCR beta chain was sequenced for a study of blood T cells in healthy people across ages. General study findings and limits: The CMV status of each donor remained undetermined, and this could have confounded shifts in expanded clonotypes.

Per-sample PBMC isolation yielded at least 6.5 million cells. The ends lost 7 bases at V and 6 bases at J; junction bases unmatched: 7. CDR1 is SNHLY, CDR2 FYNNEI, per germline. The CDR3 loop spans 15 amino acids. The authors ran a second PCR of roughly 6 to 12 cycles using a sample-barcoded 5' primer and a J-beta primer mix. MiXCR was run by TCRdb on the 5' RACE reads, yielding one entry per CDR3 protein. The sample has 650,000 to 900,000 distinct CDR3 sequences; approximately 65% are singletons. For this clonotype: Antigen unknown.

V gene TRBV2 combines with J gene TRBJ2-1, with 12 bases aligning to TRBD2. The source is a man aged 25 to 45 in good health. The sample taken for sequencing was blood. CDR3 sequence (DNA): TGTGCCAGCACCCCACTAGCGGGGGGCTCCAATGAGCAGTTCTTC. It specifies CASTPLAGGSNEQFF.